Listed below are T cell receptor beta chains from one sample, sequenced in a study of T-cell memory formation after mild COVID-19. Each CDR3 protein gets one entry after TCRdb re-called the 5' RACE reads with MiXCR. The sample comprises around 500,000 distinct CDR3 sequences, about 20% of which are singletons, and 9% to 15% rests with the top ten. The sequencing input was PBMCs or a T cell subset sorted from them (not recorded which). These receptors came from an adult woman who had mild COVID-19 (a few samples of this study predate the infection). Cell type and time point are not known. CDR3s leave out the opening cysteine and the closing phenylalanine or tryptophan. Each record gives: J gene, V gene, CDR3 protein.

j_gene: TRBJ2-6
v_gene: TRBV12-3/TRBV12-4
CDR3aa: ASRLDSGANVLT

j_gene: TRBJ1-1
v_gene: TRBV25-1
CDR3aa: ASSESRRAGTEAF

j_gene: TRBJ1-5
v_gene: TRBV27
CDR3aa: ASGRSGDQPQH

j_gene: TRBJ2-3
v_gene: TRBV12-3/TRBV12-4
CDR3aa: ASRLGGAGDTQY

j_gene: TRBJ2-7
v_gene: TRBV12-3/TRBV12-4
CDR3aa: ASSFRLAGSQSYEQY

j_gene: TRBJ1-6
v_gene: TRBV3-1
CDR3aa: ASSLGTGDSPLH

j_gene: TRBJ2-5
v_gene: TRBV25-1
CDR3aa: ASSEQRETQY

j_gene: TRBJ2-7
v_gene: TRBV12-3/TRBV12-4
CDR3aa: ASSYGSYEQY

j_gene: TRBJ2-7
v_gene: TRBV30
CDR3aa: AWRKFVTQY

j_gene: TRBJ2-6
v_gene: TRBV5-1
CDR3aa: ASSFYRGEGANVLT

j_gene: TRBJ1-5
v_gene: TRBV9
CDR3aa: ASSASQSNQPQH

j_gene: TRBJ1-2
v_gene: TRBV5-1
CDR3aa: ASSLAGTGALH

j_gene: TRBJ1-2
v_gene: TRBV7-8
CDR3aa: ASSSRGGYGYT

j_gene: TRBJ2-3
v_gene: TRBV6-4
CDR3aa: ASTGDGLKDTQY

j_gene: TRBJ1-6
v_gene: TRBV7-6
CDR3aa: ASSSGPRESSYNSPLH

j_gene: TRBJ2-3
v_gene: TRBV5-1
CDR3aa: ASSLGGGLAAVGDTQY

j_gene: TRBJ1-4
v_gene: TRBV10-2
CDR3aa: ASMGGSNNEKLF

j_gene: TRBJ2-5
v_gene: TRBV24-1
CDR3aa: ATSDPSGLGETQY

j_gene: TRBJ2-1
v_gene: TRBV4-3
CDR3aa: ASSQISSSYNEQF

j_gene: TRBJ2-7
v_gene: TRBV4-3
CDR3aa: ASSQDRGRYEQY

j_gene: TRBJ2-3
v_gene: TRBV7-8
CDR3aa: ASRQYGRSTDTQY

j_gene: TRBJ2-3
v_gene: TRBV6-5
CDR3aa: ASKSDTQY

j_gene: TRBJ1-1
v_gene: TRBV7-9
CDR3aa: ASSQIGTEAF

j_gene: TRBJ2-3
v_gene: TRBV4-3
CDR3aa: ASSQDRASPDTQY

j_gene: TRBJ1-1
v_gene: TRBV6-2/TRBV6-3
CDR3aa: ASISGTGGVAEAF

j_gene: TRBJ2-3
v_gene: TRBV5-6
CDR3aa: ASSPDQRTDTQY

j_gene: TRBJ2-1
v_gene: TRBV7-2
CDR3aa: ASSLDLAGLNEQF

j_gene: TRBJ2-7
v_gene: TRBV30
CDR3aa: AWSVQGPPGEQY

j_gene: TRBJ2-5
v_gene: TRBV27
CDR3aa: ASSRTAIRQETQY

j_gene: TRBJ2-7
v_gene: TRBV11-3
CDR3aa: ASSPQGGMSYEQY

j_gene: TRBJ2-7
v_gene: TRBV3-1
CDR3aa: ASSPPWQGKDEQY

j_gene: TRBJ2-1
v_gene: TRBV6-5
CDR3aa: ASSYSLAGIEQF

j_gene: TRBJ1-1
v_gene: TRBV7-2
CDR3aa: ASSLKGPAARSNTEAF

j_gene: TRBJ1-1
v_gene: TRBV12-3/TRBV12-4
CDR3aa: ASSFRFAEAF

j_gene: TRBJ2-7
v_gene: TRBV5-1
CDR3aa: ASSFAVGDEQY

j_gene: TRBJ1-4
v_gene: TRBV5-6
CDR3aa: ASSEEGLGTNEKLF

j_gene: TRBJ1-1
v_gene: TRBV6-5
CDR3aa: ASSYYLGDREGEAF

j_gene: TRBJ2-1
v_gene: TRBV11-2
CDR3aa: ASSLGLQGYFGEQF

j_gene: TRBJ1-1
v_gene: TRBV4-3
CDR3aa: ASSQDPRGVQRAF

j_gene: TRBJ1-2
v_gene: TRBV5-5
CDR3aa: ASSLVVLVRSGYT

j_gene: TRBJ1-1
v_gene: TRBV14
CDR3aa: ASRPGGVPTVAF

j_gene: TRBJ1-1
v_gene: TRBV11-3
CDR3aa: ASSTGGLTNTEAF

j_gene: TRBJ2-1
v_gene: TRBV21-1
CDR3aa: ASGGRNEQF

j_gene: TRBJ2-3
v_gene: TRBV5-1
CDR3aa: ASSLIGGGFSTDTQY

j_gene: TRBJ2-1
v_gene: TRBV6-5
CDR3aa: ASSLSRGGRNEQF

j_gene: TRBJ2-1
v_gene: TRBV18
CDR3aa: ASSPPLQEFYNEQF

j_gene: TRBJ1-5
v_gene: TRBV6-5
CDR3aa: ASSYSPPQH

j_gene: TRBJ1-2
v_gene: TRBV12-3/TRBV12-4
CDR3aa: ASTGQGIGDGYT

j_gene: TRBJ2-3
v_gene: TRBV12-3/TRBV12-4
CDR3aa: ASSLGTSGRAADTQY

j_gene: TRBJ2-7
v_gene: TRBV27
CDR3aa: ASSLFRGSYEQY

j_gene: TRBJ2-5
v_gene: TRBV4-2
CDR3aa: ASSQDFSGGGETQY

j_gene: TRBJ2-1
v_gene: TRBV24-1
CDR3aa: ATSEPGLANEQF